This T cell receptor beta chain was retrieved from a study of cytomegalovirus exposure and HLA in healthy donors. Study summary: From 150 million to 200 million T cells, an earlier analysis saw under 140 million unique TCR beta sequences. Study-level points and caveats: CMV serostatus alone was available as immune exposure information. Altogether, 150 or so TCR beta chains were recorded as cytomegalovirus-associated.

Per germline, CDR1 LNHDA and CDR2 SQIVND (reference sequence). The V segment lost 7 bases and the J segment 7 bases; nucleotides outside the gene matches: 14. This CDR3 is 15 amino acids long. Details on this clone: Antigen: not known.

PCR amplification relied on 60 Vbeta primers (plus 13 Jbeta primers). Sequenced by immunoSEQ multiplex PCR; TCRdb stores in-frame clones only, minus some. The table includes roughly 160,000 clones, roughly 70% detected once. The clonotype comes from a girl between 10 and 17 years old in good health and CMV-seronegative. Source material: PBMCs. This sequence joins TRBV19 and TRBJ1-1; 8 bases line up with TRBD1. For the CDR3, the DNA is TGTGCCAGTAAAGAAAACAGGGCAGGGGGCGATGAAGCTTTCTTT. Its translation is CASKENRAGGDEAFF.